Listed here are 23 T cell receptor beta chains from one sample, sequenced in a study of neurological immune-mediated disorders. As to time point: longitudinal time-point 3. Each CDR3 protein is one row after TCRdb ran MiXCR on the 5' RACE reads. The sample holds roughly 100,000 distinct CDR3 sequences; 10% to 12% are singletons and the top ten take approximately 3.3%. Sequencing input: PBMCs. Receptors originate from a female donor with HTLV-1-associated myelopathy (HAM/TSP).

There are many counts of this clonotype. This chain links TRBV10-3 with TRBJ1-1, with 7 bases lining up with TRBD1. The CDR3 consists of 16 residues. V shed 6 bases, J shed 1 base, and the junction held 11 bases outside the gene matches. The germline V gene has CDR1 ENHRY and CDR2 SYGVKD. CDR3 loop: CAIRRQLWTGNTEAFF. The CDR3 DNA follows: TGTGCCATCAGACGCCAGTTGTGGACAGGGAACACTGAAGCTTTCTTT.

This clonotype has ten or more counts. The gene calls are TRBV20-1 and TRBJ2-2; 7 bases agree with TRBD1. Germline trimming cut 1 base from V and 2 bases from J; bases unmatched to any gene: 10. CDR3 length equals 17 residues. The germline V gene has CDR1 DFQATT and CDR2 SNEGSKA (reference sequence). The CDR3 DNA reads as TGCAGTGCTAGAGGCTTCGACAGGGACCCTAACACCGGGGAGCTGTTTTTT. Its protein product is CSARGFDRDPNTGELFF.

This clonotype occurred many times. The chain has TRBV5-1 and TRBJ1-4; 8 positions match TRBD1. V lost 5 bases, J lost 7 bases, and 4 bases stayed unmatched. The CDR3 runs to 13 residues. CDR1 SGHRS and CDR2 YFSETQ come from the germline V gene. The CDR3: CASRTGQAEKLFF. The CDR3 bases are TGCGCCAGCAGGACGGGACAGGCTGAAAAACTGTTTTTT. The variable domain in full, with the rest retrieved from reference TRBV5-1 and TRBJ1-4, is KAGVTQTPRYLIKTRGQQVTLSCSPISGHRSVSWYQQTPGQGLQFLFEYFSETQRNKGNFPGRFSGRQFSNSRSEMNVSTLELGDSALYLCASRTGQAEKLFFGSGTQLSVL.

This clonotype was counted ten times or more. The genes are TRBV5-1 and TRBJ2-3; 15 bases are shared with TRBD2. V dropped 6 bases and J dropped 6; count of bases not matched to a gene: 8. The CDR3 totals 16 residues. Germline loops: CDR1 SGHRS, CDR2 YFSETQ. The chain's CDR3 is CASTLGTSGGSDTQYF. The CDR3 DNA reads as TGCGCCAGCACCCTCGGGACTAGCGGGGGGTCTGATACGCAGTATTTT.

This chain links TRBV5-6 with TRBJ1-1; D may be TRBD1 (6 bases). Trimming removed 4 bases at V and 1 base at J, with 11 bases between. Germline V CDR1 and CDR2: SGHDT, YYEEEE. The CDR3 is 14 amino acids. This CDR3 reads CASSHGTQNTEAFF. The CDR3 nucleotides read TGTGCCAGCAGCCATGGGACACAGAACACTGAAGCTTTCTTT.

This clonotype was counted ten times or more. As DNA, the CDR3 is TGTGCCAGTAGTATAACGAGCGGGGGCTCCTACAATGAGCAGTTCTTC. Its protein is CASSITSGGSYNEQFF. V gene TRBV19 combines with J gene TRBJ2-1; TRBD2 matches at 8 bases. The germline V gene has CDR1 LNHDA and CDR2 SQIVND (reference sequence). V shed 2 bases, J shed 0 bases, and the junction held 3 bases outside the gene matches. This CDR3 comprises 16 residues.

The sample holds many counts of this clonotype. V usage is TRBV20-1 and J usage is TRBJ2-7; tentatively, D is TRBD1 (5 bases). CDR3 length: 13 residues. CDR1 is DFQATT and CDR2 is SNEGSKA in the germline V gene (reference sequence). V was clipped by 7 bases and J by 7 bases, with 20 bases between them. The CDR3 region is CSGVGAFAGEQYF. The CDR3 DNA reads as TGCAGTGGGGTAGGGGCCTTCGCTGGGGAGCAGTACTTC.

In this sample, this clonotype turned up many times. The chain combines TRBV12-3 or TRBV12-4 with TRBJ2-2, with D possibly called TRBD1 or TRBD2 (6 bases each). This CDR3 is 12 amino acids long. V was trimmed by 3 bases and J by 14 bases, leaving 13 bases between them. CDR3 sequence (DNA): TGTGCCAGCAGTTTCATCCGGGGGCCTCTGTTTTTT. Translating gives CASSFIRGPLFF.

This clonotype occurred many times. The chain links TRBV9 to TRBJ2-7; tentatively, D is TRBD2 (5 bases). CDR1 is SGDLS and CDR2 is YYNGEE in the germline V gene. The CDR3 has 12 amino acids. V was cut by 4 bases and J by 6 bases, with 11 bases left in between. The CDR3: CASSPEGLEQYF. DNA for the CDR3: TGTGCCAGCAGCCCAGAGGGCCTCGAGCAGTACTTC.

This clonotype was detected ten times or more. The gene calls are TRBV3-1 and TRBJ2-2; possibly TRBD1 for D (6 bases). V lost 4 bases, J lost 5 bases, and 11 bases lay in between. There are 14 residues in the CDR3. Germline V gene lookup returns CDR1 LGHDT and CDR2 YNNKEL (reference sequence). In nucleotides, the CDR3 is TGTGCCAGCAGCCCAGGGGTATGGACCGGGGAGCTGTTTTTT. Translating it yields CASSPGVWTGELFF.

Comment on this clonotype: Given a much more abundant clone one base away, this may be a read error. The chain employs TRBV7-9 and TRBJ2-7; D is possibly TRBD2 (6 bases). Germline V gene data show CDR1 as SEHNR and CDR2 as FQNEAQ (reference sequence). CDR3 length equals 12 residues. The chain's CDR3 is CDSSPQEGGQYF. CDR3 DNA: TGTGACAGCAGCCCCCAGGAGGGAGGGCAGTACTTC.

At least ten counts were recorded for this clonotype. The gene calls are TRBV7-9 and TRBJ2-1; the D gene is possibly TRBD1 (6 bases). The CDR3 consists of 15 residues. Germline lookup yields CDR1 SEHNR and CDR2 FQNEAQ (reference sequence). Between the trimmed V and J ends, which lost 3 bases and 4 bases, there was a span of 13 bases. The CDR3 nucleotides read TGTGCCAGCAGCTTGGACGCTACAGGGTACAATGAGCAGTTCTTC. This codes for CASSLDATGYNEQFF. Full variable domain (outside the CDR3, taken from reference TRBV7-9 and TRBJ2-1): DTGVSQNPRHKITKRGQNVTFRCDPISEHNRLYWYRQTLGQGPEFLTYFQNEAQLEKSRLLSDRFSAERPKGSFSTLEIQRTEQGDSAMYLCASSLDATGYNEQFFGPGTRLTVL.

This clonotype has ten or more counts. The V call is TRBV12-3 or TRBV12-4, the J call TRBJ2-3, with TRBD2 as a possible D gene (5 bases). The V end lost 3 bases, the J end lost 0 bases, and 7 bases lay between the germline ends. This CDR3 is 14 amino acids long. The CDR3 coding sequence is TGTGCCAGCAGTTTTGGCGGGAGCACAGATACGCAGTATTTT. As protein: CASSFGGSTDTQYF.

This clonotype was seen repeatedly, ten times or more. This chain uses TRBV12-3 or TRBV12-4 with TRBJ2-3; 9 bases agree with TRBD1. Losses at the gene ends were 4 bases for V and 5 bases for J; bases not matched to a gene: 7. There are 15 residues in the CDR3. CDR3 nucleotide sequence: TGTGCCAGCAGTTACAGGGGGCGAGTACAAGATACGCAGTATTTT. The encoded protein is CASSYRGRVQDTQYF.

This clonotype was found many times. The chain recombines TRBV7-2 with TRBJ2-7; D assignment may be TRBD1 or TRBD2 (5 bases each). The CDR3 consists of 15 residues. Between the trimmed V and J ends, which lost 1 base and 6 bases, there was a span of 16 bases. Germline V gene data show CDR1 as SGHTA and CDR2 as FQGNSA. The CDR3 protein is CASSLGDRTRAEQYF. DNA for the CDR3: TGTGCCAGCAGCTTAGGTGACAGAACTAGGGCCGAGCAGTACTTC.

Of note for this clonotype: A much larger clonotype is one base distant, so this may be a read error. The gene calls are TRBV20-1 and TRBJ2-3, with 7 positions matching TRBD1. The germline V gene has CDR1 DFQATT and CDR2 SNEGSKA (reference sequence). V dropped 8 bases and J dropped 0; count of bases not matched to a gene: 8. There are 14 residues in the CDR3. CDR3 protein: CSYRQGISTDTQYF. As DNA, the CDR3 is TGCAGTTACCGACAGGGTATAAGCACAGATACGCAGTATTTT.

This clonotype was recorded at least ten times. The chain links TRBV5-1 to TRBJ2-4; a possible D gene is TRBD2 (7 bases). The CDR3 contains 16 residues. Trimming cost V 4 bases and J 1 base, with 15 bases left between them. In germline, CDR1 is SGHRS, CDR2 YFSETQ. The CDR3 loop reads CASSLEGGPAKNIQYF. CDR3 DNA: TGCGCCAGCAGCCTGGAGGGGGGGCCGGCCAAAAACATTCAGTACTTC.

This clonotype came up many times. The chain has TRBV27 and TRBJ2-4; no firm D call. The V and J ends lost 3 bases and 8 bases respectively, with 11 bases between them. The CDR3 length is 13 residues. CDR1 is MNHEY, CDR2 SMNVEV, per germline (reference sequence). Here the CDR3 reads CASSFTRKDIQYF. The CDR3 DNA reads TGTGCCAGCAGTTTTACCCGTAAGGACATTCAGTACTTC.

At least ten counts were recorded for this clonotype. CDR3 nucleotides: TGCAGTGTGACGAGAAACATTCAGTACTTC. Its translation is CSVTRNIQYF. The chain combines TRBV20-1 with TRBJ2-4; D remains unclear. This CDR3 contains 10 residues. V was trimmed by 7 bases and J by 6 bases, leaving 7 bases between them. Germline CDR1 is DFQATT and CDR2 is SNEGSKA (reference sequence).

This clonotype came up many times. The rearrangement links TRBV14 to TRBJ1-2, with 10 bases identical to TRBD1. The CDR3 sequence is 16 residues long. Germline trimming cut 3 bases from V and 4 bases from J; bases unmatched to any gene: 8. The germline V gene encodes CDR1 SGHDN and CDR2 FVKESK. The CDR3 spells CASSQKTGGYAYGYTF. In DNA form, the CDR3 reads TGTGCCAGCAGCCAGAAGACAGGGGGCTACGCCTATGGCTACACCTTC.

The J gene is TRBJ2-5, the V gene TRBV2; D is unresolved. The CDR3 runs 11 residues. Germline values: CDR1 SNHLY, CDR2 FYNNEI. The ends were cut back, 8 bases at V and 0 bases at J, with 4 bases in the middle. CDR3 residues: CASAYQETQYF. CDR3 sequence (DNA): TGTGCCAGCGCGTACCAAGAGACCCAGTACTTC. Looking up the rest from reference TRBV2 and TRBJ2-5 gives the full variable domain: EPEVTQTPSHQVTQMGQEVILRCVPISNHLYFYWYRQILGQKVEFLVSFYNNEISEKSEIFDDQFSVERPDGSNFTLKIRSTKLEDSAMYFCASAYQETQYFGPGTRLLVL.

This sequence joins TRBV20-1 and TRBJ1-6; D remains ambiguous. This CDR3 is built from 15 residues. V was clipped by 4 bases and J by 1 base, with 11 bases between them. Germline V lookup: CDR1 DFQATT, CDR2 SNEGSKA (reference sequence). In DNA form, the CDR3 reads TGCAGTGCTACCCGCATGTTATCCTATAATTCACCCCTCCACTTT. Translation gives CSATRMLSYNSPLHF.

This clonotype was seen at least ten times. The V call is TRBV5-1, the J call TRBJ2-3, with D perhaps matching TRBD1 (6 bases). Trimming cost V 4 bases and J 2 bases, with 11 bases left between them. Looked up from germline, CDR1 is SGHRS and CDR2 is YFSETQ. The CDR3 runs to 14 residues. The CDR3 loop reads CASSLGTLTDTQYF. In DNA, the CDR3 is TGCGCCAGCAGCCTGGGGACACTCACAGATACGCAGTATTTT.